This T cell receptor beta chain was profiled in a study of blood T cell repertoires in COVID-19. Germline CDR1 is SNHLY and CDR2 is FYNNEI. The CDR3 has 13 residues. Trimming left V 1 base short and J 7 bases short, with 8 bases between. Clones were read by immunoSEQ multiplex PCR, and TCRdb kept only the in-frame ones, dropping some. The table has roughly 78,000 clones, less than 90% seen once. Seattle researchers signed up patients amid active infection and tracked them longitudinally. The sequence was obtained from a man aged 50-59 years with COVID-19, enrolled during active disease. The V and J genes are TRBV2 and TRBJ1-5, with D tentatively TRBD1 (6 bases). The specimen was peripheral blood. This CDR3 is CASSEEGGQPQHF. The CDR3, as DNA: TGTGCCAGCAGTGAAGAGGGGGGGCAGCCCCAGCATTTT.